The clone carrying this TCR beta chain was detected a few times. Its antigen is not known. This CDR3 contains 10 residues. Looked up from germline, CDR1 is SNHLY and CDR2 is FYNNEI. Trimming took 7 bases from V and 4 from J, leaving 5 bases between them. This sample was taken from a study of neurological immune-mediated disorders. Study conclusions and caveats: Multiple sclerosis was found to have the least TCR clonal expansion, below healthy controls, and HTLV-1-associated myelopathy the most. The study phylogenetically grouped the repertoires of 18 of 34 multiple sclerosis patients into one related-CDR3 cluster, a possible signature.

Unsorted libraries were generated from 2 million PBMCs held at -80 degrees C. Synthesis of cDNA used 5'RACE (with 10-nucleotide random UMIs). TCRdb reprocessed the 5' RACE reads via MiXCR and lists one record per CDR3 protein. This sample yields roughly 25,000 distinct CDR3 sequences, of which approximately 2.7% are seen a single time; around 2% belongs to the top ten. The sample consisted of PBMCs. The TCR originated in a woman aged 50 to 60 with multiple sclerosis. This chain joins TRBV2 and TRBJ2-7; the D is unclear. In DNA, the CDR3 is TGTGCCAGCATGCGGTACGAGCAGTACTTC. It codes for CASMRYEQYF.